The T cell receptor beta chain described here comes from a study of T-cell memory formation after mild COVID-19. Findings of the study overall: Mainly in CM and EM were contracting CD4+ clones; CD8+ were in EMRA. Pre-infection memory showed some responding clones, and this suggested that cross-reactive memory joined.

Points on this clonotype: What it recognizes is unknown.

TCR alpha and TCR beta cDNA libraries with sample barcodes and UMIs came from 5'RACE using constant-segment primers. MiXCR, run by TCRdb on the 5' RACE reads, gives a single entry per CDR3 protein. The sample holds about 250,000 distinct CDR3 sequences, approximately 15% seen once. The receptor's source is an adult woman who had mild COVID-19 (a few samples of this study predate the infection). Cell type and time point are not known. The sample taken for sequencing was PBMCs or a T cell subset sorted from them (not recorded which).

CDR3 sequence (DNA): TGCGCCAGCAGCCAAGATGGGGAATCCTCTGGAAACACCATATATTTT. This codes for CASSQDGESSGNTIYF. The chain has TRBV4-3 and TRBJ1-3; D gene unclear. V shed 0 bases and J shed 0 bases, with 9 bases lying between them. Germline V lookup: CDR1 LGHNA, CDR2 YSLEER. The CDR3 consists of 16 residues.